What follows are 14 T cell receptor beta chains derived from one specimen sequenced in a study of OX40 agonist ivuxolimab in advanced cancers. The repertoire was sequenced with immunoSEQ multiplex PCR; TCRdb's copy has only in-frame clones and lacks some. The table has roughly 11,000 clones, about 82% seen once. Sequencing used CD4+ or CD8+ T cells sorted from blood, obtained in a trial of the OX40 agonist ivuxolimab. The source is an adult with an advanced solid tumor such as melanoma, head and neck, liver or kidney cancer.

The chain links TRBV7-6 to TRBJ2-1, with TRBD2 matching 9 bases. Germline V gene data show CDR1 as SGHVS and CDR2 as FNYEAQ. This CDR3 is built from 15 residues. V was pared by 5 bases and J by 12 bases, with 14 bases of the junction left unmatched. The CDR3 DNA reads as TGTGCCAGCAGCCTTAGCGGGAGTTCGGTGGACGGGCAGTTCTTC. It codes for CASSLSGSSVDGQFF.

The chain employs TRBV6-6 and TRBJ1-2, with D possibly TRBD1 on 5 matching bases. V lost 0 bases, J lost 4 bases, and 12 bases lay in between. The germline V gene encodes CDR1 MNHNY and CDR2 SVGAGI (reference sequence). This CDR3 comprises 15 residues. Written as DNA, the CDR3 is TGTGCCAGCAGTTACTCTGAAGGGGTCAGCTATGGCTACACCTTC. Its translation: CASSYSEGVSYGYTF.

J is TRBJ2-7 and V is TRBV5-4; 9 nucleotides agree with TRBD1. The CDR3 is made up of 15 amino acids. Germline lookup yields CDR1 SGHNT and CDR2 YYREEE (reference sequence). V shed 4 bases and J 4 bases; nucleotides not matched to a gene: 9. The CDR3 sequence is CASSKGQGGGYEQYF. The CDR3 DNA sequence: TGTGCCAGCAGCAAGGGACAGGGAGGGGGATACGAGCAGTACTTC.

This chain joins TRBV5-8 and TRBJ1-5; TRBD1 matches 8 bases. CDR1 SGHTS and CDR2 YDEGEE come from the germline V gene. The CDR3 contains 14 residues. Trimming cost V 4 bases and J 5 bases; bases outside gene matches: 5. This CDR3 is CASSIGQGDQPQHF. In DNA form, the CDR3 reads TGTGCCAGCAGCATTGGACAGGGCGATCAGCCCCAGCATTTT.

This clone has just a few counts. The chain combines TRBV28 with TRBJ2-6, with D possibly being TRBD1 (6 bases). Between the trimmed V and J ends, which lost 4 bases and 0 bases, there was a span of 22 bases. The CDR3 contains 20 residues. CDR1 MDHEN and CDR2 SYDVKM come from the germline V gene. The CDR3 is CASSSPLTGRAYSGANVLTF. The CDR3 bases are TGTGCCAGCAGTTCTCCTCTGACAGGCAGGGCTTACTCTGGGGCCAACGTCCTGACTTTC.

The rearrangement joins TRBV5-1 to TRBJ2-2; no clear D. V lost 1 base to trimming and J lost 6 bases, with 4 bases between them. The CDR3 length is 12 residues. Per the germline V gene, CDR1 is SGHRS and CDR2 is YFSETQ. CDR3 region: CASSLTAGELFF. The DNA for the CDR3 is TGCGCCAGCAGCTTGACGGCCGGGGAGCTGTTTTTT. Filled out from reference TRBV5-1 and TRBJ2-2, the complete variable domain reads KAGVTQTPRYLIKTRGQQVTLSCSPISGHRSVSWYQQTPGQGLQFLFEYFSETQRNKGNFPGRFSGRQFSNSRSEMNVSTLELGDSALYLCASSLTAGELFFGEGSRLTVL.

This clone appeared once. The chain employs TRBV7-9 and TRBJ2-1; 8 nucleotides match TRBD2. The CDR3 runs 17 residues. With V trimmed by 5 bases and J by 0 bases, 9 bases remained unmatched. Germline assignment: CDR1 SEHNR and CDR2 FQNEAQ (reference sequence). CDR3: CASSPGGAGPSYNEQFF. The CDR3 nucleotides are TGTGCCAGCAGCCCGGGGGGGGCGGGACCCTCCTACAATGAGCAGTTCTTC.

This chain links TRBV27 with TRBJ2-7; D may correspond to TRBD1 or TRBD2 (5 bases each). Germline CDR1 and CDR2: MNHEY and SMNVEV (reference sequence). The ends were cut back, 6 bases at V and 5 bases at J, with 14 bases in the middle. This CDR3 has 13 residues. The CDR3 spells CASRPRERHEQYF. CDR3 bases: TGTGCCAGCAGGCCCAGGGAGAGGCACGAGCAGTACTTC.

This clone was recorded once. The rearrangement uses TRBV4-3 and TRBJ2-3; the match to TRBD2 covers 11 bases. V trimming: 2 bases; J trimming: 5 bases; junction bases outside the gene matches: 18. Germline V gene sequence: CDR1 LGHNA, CDR2 YSLEER. The length of the CDR3 is 20 residues. CDR3 region: CASSQSPGGVLAGAVDTQYF. CDR3 bases: TGCGCCAGCAGCCAATCCCCCGGGGGTGTACTAGCGGGAGCGGTAGATACGCAGTATTTT.

The chain combines TRBV2 with TRBJ2-2, with no clear D. V gave up 7 bases and J gave up 3 bases, with 9 bases separating them. Germline CDR1 is SNHLY and CDR2 is FYNNEI. The CDR3 covers 13 residues. CDR3 DNA: TGTGCCAGCAAGGATCCGGACACCGGGGAGCTGTTTTTT. Translating it yields CASKDPDTGELFF. Looking up the rest from reference TRBV2 and TRBJ2-2 gives the full variable domain: EPEVTQTPSHQVTQMGQEVILRCVPISNHLYFYWYRQILGQKVEFLVSFYNNEISEKSEIFDDQFSVERPDGSNFTLKIRSTKLEDSAMYFCASKDPDTGELFFGEGSRLTVL.

This clone was seen only a few times. V usage is TRBV9 and J usage is TRBJ2-1, with 11 nucleotides matching TRBD2. The CDR3 loop spans 15 amino acids. From germline, CDR1 is SGDLS and CDR2 YYNGEE. The trim removed 7 bases at V and 2 bases at J, leaving 5 bases unmatched. CDR3 sequence: CASQRTSGPYNEQFF. As DNA, the CDR3 is TGTGCCAGCCAGCGGACTAGCGGGCCCTACAATGAGCAGTTCTTC.

The chain combines TRBV4-3 with TRBJ1-2; D gene ambiguous. This CDR3 has 17 amino acids. Between the trimmed V and J ends, which lost 1 base and 4 bases, there was a span of 19 bases. From germline, CDR1 is LGHNA and CDR2 YSLEER. DNA for the CDR3: TGCGCCAGCAGCCAAGCCGCCGCTTTGGGAGGAATCTATGGCTACACCTTC. Residues: CASSQAAALGGIYGYTF.

CDR3 region: CASSDSQNTGELFF. The CDR3 DNA follows: TGTGCCAGCAGTGACTCACAGAACACCGGGGAGCTGTTTTTT. V usage is TRBV6-4 and J usage is TRBJ2-2, with D unclear. There are 14 residues in the CDR3. The V and J ends lost 0 bases and 1 base respectively, with 3 bases between them. Germline V lookup: CDR1 MRHNA, CDR2 SNTAGT.

The J gene is TRBJ1-1, the V gene TRBV28; D not resolved. The V end was cut by 4 bases, the J end by 0 bases, with 12 bases between. This CDR3 has 15 residues. Germline loops: CDR1 MDHEN, CDR2 SYDVKM. The CDR3 nucleotides are TGTGCCAGCAGTTCTCCGACGGAAATGAACACTGAAGCTTTCTTT. Translating it yields CASSSPTEMNTEAFF.